The source of this TCR beta chain is a study of shared clonotypes between healthy human individuals. Turning to the study itself: The donors, two women and a few men, were aged 18 to 49.

The V end lost 1 base, the J end lost 4 bases, and 4 bases lay between the germline ends. The CDR3 is 13 amino acids. The germline V gene encodes CDR1 SEHNR and CDR2 FQNEAQ (reference sequence). This clone was detected a few times. Its cognate antigen is unknown. The sorted-subset replicate PCRs were given around 190 ng DNA, which is 25,000 to 35,000 T cell genomes. Assay: immunoSEQ multiplex PCR; the TCRdb copy retains only in-frame clones and omits some. The top ten hold approximately 0.95% of the sample, which has about a million clones, approximately 80% seen once. Study-level results: Compared with memory subsets, naive subsets generally had larger estimated richness.

This clonotype was obtained from a man aged 18-30 years in good health. Some clones in this sample may be carry-over from other donors' samples. This chain links TRBV7-9 with TRBJ2-2, with D unresolved. Sequenced sample: memory CD4+ T cells from PBMCs. Subset denoted: CD45RA-negative fraction. This CDR3 reads CASSLDVTGELFF. In DNA form, the CDR3 reads TGTGCCAGCAGCTTAGATGTCACCGGGGAGCTGTTTTTT.